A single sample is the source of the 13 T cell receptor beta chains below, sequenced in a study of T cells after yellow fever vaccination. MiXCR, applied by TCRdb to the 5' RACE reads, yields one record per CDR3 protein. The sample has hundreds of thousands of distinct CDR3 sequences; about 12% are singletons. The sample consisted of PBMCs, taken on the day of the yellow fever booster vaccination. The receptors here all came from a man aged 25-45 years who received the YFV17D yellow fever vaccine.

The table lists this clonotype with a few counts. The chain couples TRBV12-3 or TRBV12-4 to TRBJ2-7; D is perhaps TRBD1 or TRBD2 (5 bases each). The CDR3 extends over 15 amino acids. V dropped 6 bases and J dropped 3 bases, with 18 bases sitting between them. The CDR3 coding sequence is TGTGCCAGCAGGACTCGGGGCGAACGACTCTACGAGCAGTACTTC. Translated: CASRTRGERLYEQYF.

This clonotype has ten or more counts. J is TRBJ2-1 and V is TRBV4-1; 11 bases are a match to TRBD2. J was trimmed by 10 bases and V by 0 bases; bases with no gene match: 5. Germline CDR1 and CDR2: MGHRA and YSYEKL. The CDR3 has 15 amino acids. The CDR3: CASSQDSGRAGEQFF. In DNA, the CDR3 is TGCGCCAGCAGCCAAGATAGCGGGAGGGCCGGGGAGCAGTTCTTC.

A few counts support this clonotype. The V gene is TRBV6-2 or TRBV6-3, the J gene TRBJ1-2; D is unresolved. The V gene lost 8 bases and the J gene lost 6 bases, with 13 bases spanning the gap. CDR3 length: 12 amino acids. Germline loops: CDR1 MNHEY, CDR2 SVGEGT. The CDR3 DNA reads TGTGCCAGCGTTGACTCCGGCGATGGCTACACCTTC. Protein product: CASVDSGDGYTF.

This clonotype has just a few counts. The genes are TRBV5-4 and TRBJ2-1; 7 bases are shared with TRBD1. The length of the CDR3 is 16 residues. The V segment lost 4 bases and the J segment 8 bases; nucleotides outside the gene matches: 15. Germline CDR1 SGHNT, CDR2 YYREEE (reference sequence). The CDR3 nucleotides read TGTGCCAGCAGCCTACCCGGGACAGCCTCTCTGCATGAGCAGTTCTTC. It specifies CASSLPGTASLHEQFF.

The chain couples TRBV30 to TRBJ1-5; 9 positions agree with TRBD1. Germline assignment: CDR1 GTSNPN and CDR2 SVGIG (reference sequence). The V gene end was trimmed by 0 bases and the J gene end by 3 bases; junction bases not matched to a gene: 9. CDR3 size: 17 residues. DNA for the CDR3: TGTGCCTGGAGTGTTGGGACAGGGATCCTATTCAATCAGCCCCAGCATTTT. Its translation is CAWSVGTGILFNQPQHF. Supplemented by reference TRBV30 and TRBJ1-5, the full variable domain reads SQTIHQWPATLVQPVGSPLSLECTVEGTSNPNLYWYRQAAGRGLQLLFYSVGIGQISSEVPQNLSASRPQDRQFILSSKKLLLSDSGFYLCAWSVGTGILFNQPQHFGDGTRLSIL.

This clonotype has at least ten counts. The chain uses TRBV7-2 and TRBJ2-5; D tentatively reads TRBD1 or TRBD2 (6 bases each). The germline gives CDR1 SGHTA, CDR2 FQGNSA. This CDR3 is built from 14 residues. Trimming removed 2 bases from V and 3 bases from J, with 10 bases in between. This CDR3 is CASSLSGAEETQYF. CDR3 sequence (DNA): TGTGCCAGCAGCTTATCGGGGGCAGAAGAGACCCAGTACTTC.

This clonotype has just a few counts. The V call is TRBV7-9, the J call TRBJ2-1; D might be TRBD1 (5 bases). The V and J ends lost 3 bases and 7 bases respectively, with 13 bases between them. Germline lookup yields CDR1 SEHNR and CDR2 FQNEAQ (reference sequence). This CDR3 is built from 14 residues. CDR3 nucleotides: TGTGCCAGCAGCTTGGCAGGGTTAATGAATGAGCAGTTCTTC. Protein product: CASSLAGLMNEQFF.

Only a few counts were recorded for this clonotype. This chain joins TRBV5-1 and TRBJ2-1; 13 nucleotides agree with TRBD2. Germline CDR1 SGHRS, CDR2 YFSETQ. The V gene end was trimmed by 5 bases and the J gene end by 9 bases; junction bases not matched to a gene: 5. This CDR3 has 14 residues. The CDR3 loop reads CASSITSGRGEQFF. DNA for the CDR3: TGCGCCAGCAGTATAACTAGCGGGAGGGGTGAGCAGTTCTTC.

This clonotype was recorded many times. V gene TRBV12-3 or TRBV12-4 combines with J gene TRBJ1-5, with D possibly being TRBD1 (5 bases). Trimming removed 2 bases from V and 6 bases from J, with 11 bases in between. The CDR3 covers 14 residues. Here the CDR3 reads CASSLSQGPQPQHF. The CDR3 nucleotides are TGTGCCAGCAGTTTAAGTCAGGGCCCTCAGCCCCAGCATTTT.

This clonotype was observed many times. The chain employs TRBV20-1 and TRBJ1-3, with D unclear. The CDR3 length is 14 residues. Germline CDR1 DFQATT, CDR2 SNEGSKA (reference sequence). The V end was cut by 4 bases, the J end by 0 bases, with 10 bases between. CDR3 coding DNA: TGCAGTGCTATTCAAGGAAGCTCTGGAAACACCATATATTTT. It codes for CSAIQGSSGNTIYF.

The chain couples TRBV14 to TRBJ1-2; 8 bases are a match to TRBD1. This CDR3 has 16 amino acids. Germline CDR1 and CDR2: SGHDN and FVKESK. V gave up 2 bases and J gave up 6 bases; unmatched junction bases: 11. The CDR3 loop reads CASSQRRQGPRDGYTF. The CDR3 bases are TGTGCCAGCAGCCAACGCCGACAGGGGCCTAGGGATGGCTACACCTTC.

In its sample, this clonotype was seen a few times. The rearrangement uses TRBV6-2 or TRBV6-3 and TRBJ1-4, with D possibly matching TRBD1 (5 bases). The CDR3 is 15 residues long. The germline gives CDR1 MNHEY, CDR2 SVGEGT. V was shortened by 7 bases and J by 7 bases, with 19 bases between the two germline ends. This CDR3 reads CASMIGGISGEKLFF. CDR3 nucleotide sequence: TGTGCCAGCATGATCGGGGGAATCTCCGGTGAAAAACTGTTTTTT.

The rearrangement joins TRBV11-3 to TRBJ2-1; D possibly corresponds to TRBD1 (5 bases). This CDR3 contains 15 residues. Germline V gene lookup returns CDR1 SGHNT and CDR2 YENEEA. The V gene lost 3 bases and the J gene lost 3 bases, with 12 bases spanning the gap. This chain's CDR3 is CASSLETALYNEQFF. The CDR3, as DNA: TGTGCCAGCAGCTTGGAGACAGCCCTCTACAATGAGCAGTTCTTC.